The sequence of this TCR beta chain was determined in a study of response to subunit inactivated influenza vaccine. TCRdb called the RT-PCR reads again in MiXCR, with one record for every CDR3 protein. The sample yields roughly 500,000 distinct CDR3 sequences, about 25% seen once. This clonotype turned up a few times. Trimming left V 6 bases short and J 8 bases short, with 11 bases between. This CDR3 has 11 amino acids. Germline CDR1 reads DFQATT; CDR2 reads SNEGSKA (reference sequence). This rearrangement joins TRBV20-1 to TRBJ1-3; D is unclear. The sequence came from a man aged 45 to 65 who received an inactivated influenza vaccine. This sample comprised CD4+ T cells sorted from PBMCs, obtained about 5 days after vaccination. DNA for the CDR3: TGCAGTGCACCCCGGGTTGACACCATATATTTT. This gives the protein CSAPRVDTIYF.